This record concerns one T cell receptor beta chain sequence. In the source study's methods: Reference gene primer amplification gave estimated nucleated cell counts. Profiling relied on immunoSEQ multiplex PCR, and the TCRdb table lists in-frame clones only, not all of them. V, J and clone size reflect that table, while D and trimming were determined from the DNA. This table has nearly 300,000 clones, just under 90% appearing once. These data come from a study of blood T cell repertoires in COVID-19. From germline, CDR1 is LNHDA and CDR2 SQIVND (reference sequence). J was trimmed by 2 bases and V by 7 bases; bases with no gene match: 4. The CDR3 covers 14 residues. Membership in each cohort depended on participant-reported clinical history.

The TCR comes from a woman in her forties or fifties who had been exposed to COVID-19. Material: PBMCs or T cells enriched from blood (not recorded which). The J gene is TRBJ1-3, the V gene TRBV19, with 8 bases fitting TRBD1. CDR3 loop: CASTVTGAGNTIYF. The CDR3 DNA reads TGTGCCAGTACCGTGACAGGGGCTGGAAACACCATATATTTT.